Listed below are T cell receptor beta chains from one sample, sequenced in a study of T cells in Graves' hyperthyroidism and ophthalmopathy. TCRdb ran MiXCR on the multiplex PCR reads and lists one entry per CDR3 protein. This sample yields a few hundred thousand distinct CDR3 sequences, of which less than 25% are seen a single time; about a quarter belongs to the top ten. Sequences were obtained from blood. Receptors were obtained from a man younger than 35 with Graves' hyperthyroidism. CDR3s include the opening cysteine and the closing phenylalanine or tryptophan. A D gene is named only where the DNA matches it firmly. The listing skips clone size in some rows; elsewhere it reads once, few, many or a size class.

length	J	V	D	size	CDR3	DNA
15	TRBJ1-1	TRBV2	-	many	CASSLIQGVNTEAFF	TGTGCCAGCAGTTTAATACAGGGCGTGAACACTGAAGCTTTCTTT
16	TRBJ2-7	TRBV6-5	-	few	CASSYSASGISYEQYF	TGTGCCAGCAGTTACTCGGCCTCAGGGATCTCCTACGAGCAGTACTTC
10	TRBJ2-7	TRBV20-1	-	few	CSARRYEQYF	TGCAGTGCAAGGAGGTACGAGCAGTACTTC
13	TRBJ2-7	TRBV12-3/TRBV12-4	-	many	CASSSQTGYEQYF	TGTGCCAGCAGTTCCCAAACAGGTTACGAGCAGTACTTC
14	TRBJ2-5	TRBV6-1	TRBD2	once	CASSSGGASETQYF	TGTGCCAGCAGTAGCGGGGGGGCGTCAGAGACCCAGTACTTC
14	TRBJ2-7	TRBV29-1	TRBD1	-	CSVSAWDSAGEQYF	TGCAGCGTCTCTGCATGGGACAGCGCGGGCGAGCAGTACTTC
14	TRBJ1-3	TRBV20-1	-	many	CSARVRKLGNTIYF	TGCAGTGCTAGAGTGAGGAAGCTCGGAAACACCATATATTTT
16	TRBJ2-6	TRBV28	-	-	CASSPRRASGANVLTF	TGTGCCAGCAGCCCTCGGAGGGCCTCTGGGGCCAACGTCCTGACTTTC
15	TRBJ1-1	TRBV4-2	-	many	CASSQVVEVNTEAFF	TGTGCCAGCAGCCAAGTAGTGGAGGTGAACACTGAAGCTTTCTTT
12	TRBJ1-1	TRBV20-1	-	few	CSASARSTEAFF	TGCAGTGCTAGTGCTCGGAGCACTGAAGCTTTCTTT
12	TRBJ2-7	TRBV7-6	-	many	CASSKPGYEQYF	TGTGCCTCATCCAAGCCAGGCTACGAGCAGTACTTC
17	TRBJ2-5	TRBV12-3/TRBV12-4	TRBD1	-	CASSGSVGQALMETQYF	TGTGCCAGCAGCGGCTCCGTGGGACAGGCCCTCATGGAGACCCAGTACTTC
15	TRBJ2-7	TRBV5-1	TRBD1	-	CASSRGTGVNYEQYF	TGCGCCAGCAGTCGAGGGACAGGGGTAAACTACGAGCAGTACTTC
15	TRBJ1-1	TRBV19	-	many	CASSIDLGVNTEAFF	TGTGCCAGTAGTATAGATCTGGGCGTCAACACTGAAGCTTTCTTT
15	TRBJ1-1	TRBV12-3/TRBV12-4	-	many	CASSFSPRMNTEAFF	TGTGCCAGCAGTTTCAGTCCCCGAATGAACACTGAAGCTTTCTTT
11	TRBJ1-1	TRBV12-3/TRBV12-4	-	many	CASSRGTEAFF	TGTGCCAGCAGTCGGGGCACTGAAGCTTTCTTT
14	TRBJ2-7	TRBV7-9	TRBD1	-	CASSLDRTGVEQYF	TGTGCCAGCAGCTTAGATAGGACAGGGGTCGAGCAGTACTTC
13	TRBJ2-7	TRBV29-1	TRBD1	many	CSVERDRGAEQYF	TGCAGCGTTGAACGCGACAGGGGCGCCGAGCAGTACTTC
12	TRBJ1-1	TRBV11-2	-	many	CATRWENTEAFF	TGTGCCACCCGGTGGGAGAACACTGAAGCTTTCTTT
14	TRBJ2-6	TRBV10-3	-	-	CAISEGTGANVLTF	TGTGCCATCAGTGAAGGGACTGGGGCCAACGTCCTGACTTTC
13	TRBJ1-1	TRBV11-3	-	-	CASSLVGASVAFF	TGTGCCAGCAGCTTAGTGGGGGCTTCAGTGGCTTTCTTT
14	TRBJ1-5	TRBV28	-	many	CASSLLGRNQPQHF	TGTGCCAGCAGTTTGCTCGGCCGGAATCAGCCCCAGCATTTT
13	TRBJ1-1	TRBV11-3	-	many	CASSFGPLGRAFF	TGTGCCAGCAGCTTCGGCCCCCTTGGGAGAGCTTTCTTT
15	TRBJ2-5	TRBV12-3/TRBV12-4	-	many	CASSLERALQETQYF	TGTGCCAGCAGTTTAGAACGCGCACTCCAAGAGACCCAGTACTTC
19	TRBJ1-5	TRBV28	-	many	CASSSPHAGTKDSNQPQHF	TGTGCCAGCAGTTCGCCGCACGCCGGGACAAAGGATAGCAATCAGCCCCAGCATTTT
14	TRBJ1-3	TRBV4-1	-	-	CASSPIGSGNTIYF	TGCGCCAGCAGCCCCATAGGGTCTGGAAACACCATATATTTT
14	TRBJ2-2	TRBV6-1	-	few	CASIGSGYTGELFF	TGTGCCAGCATCGGGAGTGGGTACACCGGGGAGCTGTTTTTT
14	TRBJ2-5	TRBV27	TRBD1	-	CASSWTGHQETQYF	TGTGCCAGCAGTTGGACAGGGCACCAAGAGACCCAGTACTTC
13	TRBJ1-1	TRBV18	-	many	CASSPVGFAEAFF	TGTGCCAGCTCACCAGTCGGCTTTGCTGAAGCTTTCTTT
16	TRBJ1-1	TRBV3-1	TRBD1	-	CASSQATGTGGTEAFF	TGTGCCAGCAGCCAAGCAACCGGGACAGGGGGCACTGAAGCTTTCTTT
15	TRBJ1-1	TRBV25-1	-	few	CASSESVGLNTEAFF	TGTGCCAGCAGTGAATCGGTAGGCCTTAACACTGAAGCTTTCTTT
12	TRBJ2-7	TRBV12-3/TRBV12-4	TRBD1	many	CASSLRGLEQYF	TGTGCCAGCAGTTTGAGGGGGCTCGAGCAGTACTTC
16	TRBJ1-5	TRBV12-3/TRBV12-4	TRBD1	many	CASSSGQGGSNQPQHF	TGTGCCAGCAGCTCGGGACAGGGAGGAAGCAATCAGCCCCAGCATTTT
13	TRBJ2-7	TRBV2	-	many	CASGPGGFYEQYF	TGTGCCAGCGGGCCGGGGGGCTTCTACGAGCAGTACTTC
14	TRBJ2-2	TRBV29-1	-	-	CSVKSGAGTGELFF	TGCAGCGTTAAATCAGGGGCAGGGACCGGGGAGCTGTTTTTT
16	TRBJ2-7	TRBV2	TRBD2	-	CASSETGGSPEYEQYF	TGTGCCAGCAGTGAAACGGGGGGGTCGCCCGAGTACGAGCAGTACTTC
15	TRBJ2-2	TRBV4-1	-	many	CASSQDRTNTGELFF	TGCGCCAGCAGCCAAGACAGAACGAACACCGGGGAGCTGTTTTTT
17	TRBJ1-5	TRBV7-8	TRBD1	-	CASSLARRQGVYQPQHF	TGTGCCAGCAGCTTAGCGCGGCGCCAGGGGGTTTACCAGCCCCAGCATTTT
13	TRBJ2-7	TRBV5-8	-	few	CASSLVPHSEQYF	TGTGCCAGCAGCTTGGTACCCCACAGCGAGCAGTACTTC
16	TRBJ1-2	TRBV11-2	-	few	CASSLSVTEVNYGYTF	TGTGCCAGCAGCTTATCCGTGACGGAAGTAAACTATGGCTACACCTTC
14	TRBJ2-2	TRBV7-6	TRBD1	-	CASSDRGMSGELFF	TGTGCCAGCTCTGACAGGGGAATGAGCGGGGAGCTGTTTTTT
17	TRBJ1-6	TRBV19	TRBD1	few	CASSPPGQQISNSPLHF	TGTGCCAGTAGCCCCCCGGGACAGCAAATTTCTAATTCACCCCTCCACTTT
14	TRBJ1-1	TRBV3-1	-	few	CASSQKGVVTEAFF	TGTGCCAGCAGCCAAAAGGGGGTAGTCACTGAAGCTTTCTTT
15	TRBJ1-1	TRBV30	-	many	CAWRTTGHEDTEAFF	TGTGCCTGGAGGACGACAGGCCACGAGGACACTGAAGCTTTCTTT
15	TRBJ2-6	TRBV6-2/TRBV6-3	TRBD1	-	CASSKQGFGANVLTF	TGTGCCAGCAGTAAACAGGGGTTTGGGGCCAACGTCCTGACTTTC
14	TRBJ2-7	TRBV28	-	many	CASRLQGIQYEQYF	TGTGCCAGCCGACTGCAGGGAATTCAGTACGAGCAGTACTTC
15	TRBJ1-2	TRBV29-1	TRBD1	many	CSVGQGATANYGYTF	TGCAGCGTAGGACAGGGGGCTACTGCTAACTATGGCTACACCTTC
15	TRBJ1-1	TRBV27	TRBD1	-	CASSLSVSGQGSTFF	TGTGCCAGCAGTTTATCGGTTAGTGGACAGGGATCAACTTTCTTT
18	TRBJ2-5	TRBV24-1	TRBD2	many	CATSGVGSGGGYQETQYF	TGTGCCACCAGTGGAGTTGGGAGCGGGGGAGGCTACCAAGAGACCCAGTACTTC
19	TRBJ2-7	TRBV4-2	TRBD1	-	CASSQDIRDRGPPIYEQYF	TGTGCCAGCAGCCAAGATATCCGGGACAGGGGGCCCCCCATCTACGAGCAGTACTTC
15	TRBJ1-6	TRBV12-3/TRBV12-4	-	many	CASSLVVGLGSPLHF	TGTGCCAGCAGTTTAGTTGTGGGACTTGGATCACCCCTCCACTTT
14	TRBJ2-2	TRBV19	-	many	CASSIPSQTGELFF	TGTGCCAGTAGTATACCAAGTCAAACCGGGGAGCTGTTTTTT
14	TRBJ1-5	TRBV28	TRBD1	many	CASSLTGEDQPQHF	TGTGCCAGCAGTTTGACAGGGGAGGATCAGCCCCAGCATTTT